This T cell receptor (beta chain) appears in the sequencing data of a study of patients and donors after allogeneic stem cell transplantation. TCRdb re-analysed the RT-PCR reads in MiXCR, keeping a single row per CDR3 protein. The sample consists of approximately 170,000 distinct CDR3 sequences, about a quarter of them appearing once. There are 13 residues in the CDR3. Germline assignment: CDR1 KGHDR and CDR2 SFDVKD. V was clipped by 8 bases and J by 6 bases; unmatched bases: 4. This clonotype showed up just a few times. Sequenced: blood, either unsorted or a sorted T cell fraction (not recorded which). This chain connects TRBV24-1 to TRBJ2-2; 8 bases match TRBD1. This TCR came from a human donor who was either an allogeneic HSCT recipient or a stem cell or donor lymphocyte infusion donor (not recorded which). It is not recorded whose cells these are; they may come from a transplant donor. The DNA for the CDR3 is TGTGCCACCACGGCACAGGGGGCCGGGGAGCTGTTTTTT. Translating it yields CATTAQGAGELFF.